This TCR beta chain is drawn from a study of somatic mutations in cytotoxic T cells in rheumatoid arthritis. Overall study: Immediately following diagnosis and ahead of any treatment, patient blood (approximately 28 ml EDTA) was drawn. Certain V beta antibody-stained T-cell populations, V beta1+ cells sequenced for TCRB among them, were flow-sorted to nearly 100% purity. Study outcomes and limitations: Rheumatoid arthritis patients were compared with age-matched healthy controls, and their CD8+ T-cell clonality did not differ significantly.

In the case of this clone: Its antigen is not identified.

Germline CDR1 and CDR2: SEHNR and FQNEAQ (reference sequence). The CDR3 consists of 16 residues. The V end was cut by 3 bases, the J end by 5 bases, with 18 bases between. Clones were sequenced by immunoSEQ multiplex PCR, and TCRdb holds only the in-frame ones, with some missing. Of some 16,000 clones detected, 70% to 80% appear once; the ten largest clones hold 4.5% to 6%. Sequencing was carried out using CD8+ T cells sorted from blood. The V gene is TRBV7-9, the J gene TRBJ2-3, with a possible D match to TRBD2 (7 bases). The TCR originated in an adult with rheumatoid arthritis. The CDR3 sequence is CASSFRDYEGGDTQYF. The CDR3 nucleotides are TGTGCCAGCAGCTTCCGGGACTACGAGGGGGGAGATACGCAGTATTTT.